The 28 T cell receptor beta chains below all came from one sample that was sequenced in a study of technical replicates of blood from a handful of donors. Produced via immunoSEQ multiplex PCR; TCRdb's table is partial and in-frame only. The sample holds 74,000 or so clones, approximately 97% seen once. The sequenced sample was T cells isolated from PBMCs. These receptors all come from a human donor in good health.

This clone was picked up one time. The rearrangement joins TRBV6-4 to TRBJ1-1; 11 bases line up with TRBD1. V was clipped by 2 bases and J by 10 bases; unmatched bases: 12. This CDR3 is 16 amino acids long. Per the germline V gene, CDR1 is MRHNA and CDR2 is SNTAGT. CDR3 sequence reads: CASSDHEIRTGGTAFF. The CDR3 coding sequence is TGTGCCAGCAGTGACCACGAAATTCGGACAGGGGGCACAGCTTTCTTT.

This rearrangement joins TRBV5-1 to TRBJ2-3; 13 bases line up with TRBD2. The CDR3 is made up of 18 amino acids. The V and J ends lost 3 bases and 6 bases, in that order; junction bases with no gene match: 13. The germline gives CDR1 SGHRS, CDR2 YFSETQ. CDR3 loop: CASSSDTGLAGWADTQYF. The DNA of the CDR3 is TGCGCCAGCAGCTCCGACACGGGACTAGCGGGATGGGCGGATACGCAGTATTTT.

V usage is TRBV6-4 and J usage is TRBJ2-1; D possibly corresponds to TRBD2 (5 bases). Trimming removed 7 bases at V and 11 bases at J, with 12 bases between. From germline, CDR1 is MRHNA and CDR2 SNTAGT. The CDR3 is 11 residues long. DNA for the CDR3: TGTGCCAGCAAAGAACTAGATAAGCAGTTCTTC. Protein sequence: CASKELDKQFF.

The gene calls are TRBV18 and TRBJ1-2, with 8 bases aligning to TRBD1. The V gene's germline CDR1 is KGHSH and CDR2 LQKENI. There are 15 residues in the CDR3. J was trimmed by 5 bases and V by 3 bases; bases with no gene match: 8. The CDR3 loop reads CASSPGTGPEYGYTF. Here the CDR3 DNA reads TGTGCCAGCTCACCGGGGACAGGCCCCGAATATGGCTACACCTTC.

The chain combines TRBV5-1 with TRBJ2-4; no firm D call. Trimming cost V 0 bases and J 4 bases, with 5 bases left between them. CDR1 is SGHRS, CDR2 YFSETQ, per germline. CDR3 size: 13 residues. The CDR3 is CASSLGQKNIQYF. The CDR3 nucleotides are TGCGCCAGCAGCTTGGGGCAAAAAAACATTCAGTACTTC.

V gene TRBV6-5 combines with J gene TRBJ2-3; possible D gene TRBD2, 5 bases. V gave up 2 bases and J gave up 5 bases, with 8 bases separating them. Germline V gene sequence: CDR1 MNHEY, CDR2 SVGAGI. The CDR3 is 13 amino acids. The CDR3, as DNA: TGTGCCAGCAGTTACGCGGGTCTAGATACGCAGTATTTT. Translated, it gives CASSYAGLDTQYF.

The chain employs TRBV5-4 and TRBJ1-1; D is unresolved. The germline V gene encodes CDR1 SGHNT and CDR2 YYREEE (reference sequence). The length of the CDR3 is 16 residues. With 1 base removed from V and 5 bases from J, the gap between germline ends came to 18 bases. The CDR3 DNA sequence: TGTGCCAGCAGCTTGTCATTCGTCAGCGCGAAGACTGAAGCTTTCTTT. Protein product: CASSLSFVSAKTEAFF.

V usage is TRBV15 and J usage is TRBJ2-2, with 9 nucleotides matching TRBD1. The J segment lost 7 bases and the V segment lost 9 bases, leaving 12 bases of the junction unmatched. The CDR3 covers 15 residues. Germline CDR1 and CDR2: LNHNV and YYDKDF (reference sequence). The DNA of the CDR3 is TGTGCCACGCGAAGGGACAGGGTAATCGACGGGGAGCTGTTTTTT. This gives the protein CATRRDRVIDGELFF.

This chain uses TRBV11-3 with TRBJ2-3; 11 nucleotides match TRBD2. This CDR3 spans 16 amino acids. Trimming cost V 3 bases and J 0 bases; bases outside gene matches: 2. Germline values: CDR1 SGHNT, CDR2 YENEEA. The CDR3 reads CASSLTSGKSTDTQYF. The CDR3 DNA is TGTGCCAGCAGCTTGACTAGCGGGAAAAGCACAGATACGCAGTATTTT.

This clone was seen only once. This chain uses TRBV15 with TRBJ2-1; the match to TRBD2 covers 9 bases. The CDR3 runs to 15 residues. Germline V gives CDR1 LNHNV, CDR2 YYDKDF (reference sequence). The ends lost 3 bases at V and 8 bases at J; junction bases unmatched: 8. The CDR3 sequence: CATSSKIAGAYEQFF. The CDR3 bases are TGTGCCACCAGCAGTAAGATAGCGGGAGCGTATGAGCAGTTCTTC.

The chain combines TRBV9 with TRBJ2-7; 9 positions agree with TRBD2. CDR3 length: 15 residues. The germline CDR1 and CDR2 sequences are SGDLS and YYNGEE. V lost 4 bases to trimming and J lost 5 bases; unmatched junction nucleotides: 10. The CDR3 DNA reads TGTGCCAGCAGCCCCATTAGCGGGAGTCCCCACGAGCAGTACTTC. Its translation is CASSPISGSPHEQYF.

The chain links TRBV11-3 to TRBJ2-3, with D perhaps TRBD2 (5 bases). The V and J ends lost 4 bases and 2 bases respectively, with 10 bases between them. The length of the CDR3 is 14 residues. Germline loops: CDR1 SGHNT, CDR2 YENEEA. CDR3 in amino acids: CASSSYRDTDTQYF. In DNA form, the CDR3 reads TGTGCCAGCAGCTCCTACCGGGACACAGATACGCAGTATTTT.

The chain has TRBV27 and TRBJ2-1; D is unresolved. Germline assignment: CDR1 MNHEY and CDR2 SMNVEV (reference sequence). This CDR3 has 14 amino acids. Trimming took 6 bases from V and 6 from J, leaving 15 bases between them. The CDR3 is CASSPGGLVNEQFF. The CDR3 coding sequence is TGTGCCAGCAGCCCAGGTGGCCTTGTCAATGAGCAGTTCTTC.

The chain recombines TRBV4-1 with TRBJ1-2, with D perhaps TRBD1 (6 bases). V was clipped by 1 base and J by 1 base, with 7 bases between them. The CDR3 has 14 residues. The germline V gene has CDR1 MGHRA and CDR2 YSYEKL. DNA of the CDR3: TGCGCCAGCAGCCAAGCGGACAGTAACTATGGCTACACCTTC. It specifies CASSQADSNYGYTF.

This chain uses TRBV6-5 with TRBJ2-5, with D maybe TRBD2 (7 bases). Between the trimmed V and J ends, which lost 6 bases and 4 bases, there was a span of 18 bases. The CDR3 loop spans 15 amino acids. Germline assignment: CDR1 MNHEY and CDR2 SVGAGI. CDR3 DNA: TGTGCCAGCAGCCTCGGACTAGAGGGGGGAGAGACCCAGTACTTC. It translates to CASSLGLEGGETQYF.

V gene TRBV2 combines with J gene TRBJ2-7; 7 bases are shared with TRBD2. The CDR3 has 19 residues. V was clipped by 2 bases and J by 1 base; unmatched bases: 17. In germline, CDR1 is SNHLY, CDR2 FYNNEI. The CDR3 DNA reads TGTGCCAGCAGTGAACATCACCTAGCGGCCCAATTAATATCCTACGAGCAGTACTTC. Its protein is CASSEHHLAAQLISYEQYF.

This chain connects TRBV7-9 to TRBJ2-1, with D possibly matching TRBD2 (6 bases). The germline CDR1 and CDR2 sequences are SEHNR and FQNEAQ (reference sequence). The CDR3 totals 15 residues. Trimming shortened V by 5 bases and J by 0 bases, and 11 bases separated the two germline ends. CDR3 nucleotide sequence: TGTGCCAGCAGCGTCGGACTATCCTCCTACAATGAGCAGTTCTTC. As protein: CASSVGLSSYNEQFF.

The chain uses TRBV5-1 and TRBJ2-7; tentatively, D is TRBD2 (7 bases). Between the trimmed V and J ends, which lost 0 bases and 6 bases, there was a span of 19 bases. This CDR3 contains 16 residues. CDR1 is SGHRS and CDR2 is YFSETQ in the germline V gene. DNA for the CDR3: TGCGCCAGCAGCTTGGAGGGGGGGAAAAGTACATCCGAGCAGTACTTC. Its protein product is CASSLEGGKSTSEQYF.

The chain couples TRBV10-3 to TRBJ2-7, with D tentatively TRBD1 (6 bases). CDR3 length: 14 amino acids. Trimming took 0 bases from V and 4 from J, leaving 10 bases between them. The germline V gene encodes CDR1 ENHRY and CDR2 SYGVKD. CDR3 loop: CAISESGTPYEQYF. The CDR3 region has the DNA TGTGCCATCAGTGAGTCAGGGACACCTTACGAGCAGTACTTC.

The chain is built from TRBV4-1 and TRBJ2-1; no definite D call. Between the trimmed V and J ends, which lost 1 base and 4 bases, there was a span of 8 bases. Looked up from germline, CDR1 is MGHRA and CDR2 is YSYEKL. CDR3 length equals 14 residues. CDR3 region: CASSQVFPYNEQFF. The CDR3 DNA is TGCGCCAGCAGCCAAGTATTCCCTTACAATGAGCAGTTCTTC.

J is TRBJ2-1 and V is TRBV10-1, with TRBD1 as a possible D gene (6 bases). V shed 2 bases and J shed 9 bases, with 20 bases lying between them. Germline assignment: CDR1 WNHNN and CDR2 SYGVQD (reference sequence). This CDR3 has 16 amino acids. CDR3 amino acids: CASSELRGNTPTEQFF. The CDR3 bases are TGCGCCAGCAGTGAGCTGAGGGGGAATACCCCCACTGAGCAGTTCTTC.

The J gene is TRBJ2-2, the V gene TRBV5-6; 9 bases match TRBD2. The germline V gene encodes CDR1 SGHDT and CDR2 YYEEEE. The V gene end was trimmed by 2 bases and the J gene end by 1 base; junction bases not matched to a gene: 6. The length of the CDR3 is 17 residues. The DNA of the CDR3 is TGTGCCAGCAGCTTCGGGACTAGCAGCCTGAACACCGGGGAGCTGTTTTTT. Residues: CASSFGTSSLNTGELFF.

The rearrangement joins TRBV7-8 to TRBJ2-7; the match to TRBD1 covers 9 bases. The CDR3 spans 15 residues. Germline V gives CDR1 SGHVS, CDR2 FQNEAQ. Trimming cost V 1 base and J 4 bases; bases outside gene matches: 5. CDR3 nucleotide sequence: TGTGCCAGCAGCTTAGATCCGGGACAGGGTTACGAGCAGTACTTC. The encoded protein is CASSLDPGQGYEQYF.

The chain couples TRBV5-6 to TRBJ2-3; 9 bases align to TRBD1. Germline trimming cut 1 base from V and 1 base from J; bases unmatched to any gene: 4. In germline, CDR1 is SGHDT, CDR2 YYEEEE. This CDR3 has 16 residues. CDR3 region: CASSLFRTGGTDTQYF. CDR3 nucleotide sequence: TGTGCCAGCAGCTTGTTCAGGACAGGGGGCACAGATACGCAGTATTTT.

A single count supports this clone. The CDR3 loop reads CASSSHQYTDTQYF. CDR3 bases: TGTGCCAGCAGCTCCCACCAGTACACAGATACGCAGTATTTT. The chain uses TRBV9 and TRBJ2-3; D call uncertain. Trimming shortened V by 4 bases and J by 2 bases, and 11 bases separated the two germline ends. This CDR3 spans 14 amino acids. CDR1 is SGDLS, CDR2 YYNGEE, per germline.

The chain couples TRBV20-1 to TRBJ1-2, with D perhaps TRBD1 (5 bases). The CDR3 has 11 amino acids. Trimming took 1 base from V and 5 from J, leaving 5 bases between them. CDR1 DFQATT and CDR2 SNEGSKA come from the germline V gene (reference sequence). The CDR3 DNA follows: TGCAGTGCTAGAGGACAGTATGGCTACACCTTC. This gives the protein CSARGQYGYTF.

V and J are TRBV18 and TRBJ1-6; 9 nucleotides agree with TRBD1. CDR1 and CDR2 from the germline V gene are KGHSH and LQKENI. The CDR3 has 15 residues. V gave up 3 bases and J gave up 11 bases; unmatched junction bases: 8. The CDR3: CASSPPGTGMPPLHF. The DNA for the CDR3 is TGTGCCAGCTCACCCCCCGGGACAGGGATGCCACCCCTCCACTTT.

The V and J genes are TRBV13 and TRBJ2-1; TRBD2 matches 9 bases. The CDR3 runs to 15 residues. Trimming at V came to 3 bases and at J to 8 bases, leaving 8 bases not matched to a gene. Germline CDR1 and CDR2: PRHDT and FYEKMQ (reference sequence). The CDR3 coding sequence is TGTGCCAGCAGCTTGGTAGCGGGAGAAACACATGAGCAGTTCTTC. It translates to CASSLVAGETHEQFF.